This TCR beta chain was recovered during a study of blood T cell repertoires in COVID-19. Study information: PBMCs, B-cell-depleted T cells, or T cells provided the cDNA or gDNA that made up the material.

V gave up 7 bases and J gave up 2 bases, with 15 bases separating them. Germline-derived CDR1 and CDR2 are MDHEN and SYDVKM. The CDR3 is 14 amino acids. Measured with immunoSEQ multiplex PCR; TCRdb has only the in-frame clones, and not every one. Of 200,000 to 300,000 clones in the sample, about 90% were seen once. The sample comprised peripheral blood. The sequence came from a woman in her twenties or thirties who had recovered from COVID-19. The J gene is TRBJ2-7, the V gene TRBV28; perhaps TRBD2 as D (5 bases). CDR3 in DNA: TGTGCCAGCACGCGGGCGGACCCACCCTACGAGCAGTACTTC. Translating gives CASTRADPPYEQYF.